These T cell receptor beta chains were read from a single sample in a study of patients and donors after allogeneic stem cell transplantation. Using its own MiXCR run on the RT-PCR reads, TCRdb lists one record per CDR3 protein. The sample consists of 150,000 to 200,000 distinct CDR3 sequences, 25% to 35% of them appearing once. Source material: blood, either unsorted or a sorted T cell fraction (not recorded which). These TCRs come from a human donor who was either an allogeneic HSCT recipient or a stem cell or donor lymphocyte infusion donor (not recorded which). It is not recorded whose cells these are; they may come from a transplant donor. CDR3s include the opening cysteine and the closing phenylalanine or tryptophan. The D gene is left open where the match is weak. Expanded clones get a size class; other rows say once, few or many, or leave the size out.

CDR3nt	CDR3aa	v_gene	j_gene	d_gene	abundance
TGTGCCAGCAGTGATCCTGAGCGGGGCTACTACAATGAGCAGTTCTTC	CASSDPERGYYNEQFF	TRBV2	TRBJ2-1	TRBD2	few
TGCAGCGTTGAATTAGCCGGAGGGGGATCCTACGAGCAGTACTTC	CSVELAGGGSYEQYF	TRBV29-1	TRBJ2-7	NA	few
TGTGCCAGCAGCGGGGGAGCCGGGCCAAGAGTCGAGCAGTACTTC	CASSGGAGPRVEQYF	TRBV9	TRBJ2-7	NA	NA
TGTGCCAGCAGTTTAACTACTGAAGCTTTCTTT	CASSLTTEAFF	TRBV12-3/TRBV12-4	TRBJ1-1	NA	NA
TGTGCCACCAGTGGGGTGGGGACCCTATCCTACAATGAGCAGTTCTTC	CATSGVGTLSYNEQFF	TRBV24-1	TRBJ2-1	NA	NA
TGTGCCAGCAGTGACTGGGAATACAATGAGCAGTTCTTC	CASSDWEYNEQFF	TRBV12-3/TRBV12-4	TRBJ2-1	NA	few
TGTGCCAGCAGTTCCGTAGAACAGGGGTTCGAGACCCAGTACTTC	CASSSVEQGFETQYF	TRBV6-5	TRBJ2-5	TRBD1	few
TGTGCCAGCAGACGTGACAGGGGGAATCAGCCCCAGCATTTT	CASRRDRGNQPQHF	TRBV28	TRBJ1-5	TRBD1	few
TGTGCCAGCAGCTACGGGACAGACTACGAGCAGTACTTC	CASSYGTDYEQYF	TRBV7-6	TRBJ2-7	TRBD1	NA
TGTGCCAGCAGCCAGGCCGGACTACGACTCTCCTACAATGAGCAGTTCTTC	CASSQAGLRLSYNEQFF	TRBV3-1	TRBJ2-1	NA	NA
TGCAGTGCCCCGTCAGAGGACAGGAGCCGGTTGCAGTTCTTC	CSAPSEDRSRLQFF	TRBV20-1	TRBJ2-1	TRBD1	NA
TGCAGTGCCCGGAATGTTAGGGGGAGCACTGAAGCTTTCTTT	CSARNVRGSTEAFF	TRBV20-1	TRBJ1-1	NA	medium-sized
TGCAGTGCTGCGGGACTAGCGGGAGTGGCCTACGAGCAGTACTTC	CSAAGLAGVAYEQYF	TRBV20-1	TRBJ2-7	TRBD2	NA
TGTGCCAGCAGTTCCTCCGGGACCTATAATTCACCCCTCCACTTT	CASSSSGTYNSPLHF	TRBV12-3/TRBV12-4	TRBJ1-6	NA	few
TGTGCCAGCTCACCACCGGGACAGGGGCCCCAGCCCCAGCATTTT	CASSPPGQGPQPQHF	TRBV18	TRBJ1-5	TRBD1	NA
TGTGCCAGCAGCCCCTCCGACAGGGTGGAGTTCTTC	CASSPSDRVEFF	TRBV6-2/TRBV6-3	TRBJ2-1	TRBD1	NA
TGTGCCAGCAGATCGACGGGACAAGAGACCCAGTACTTC	CASRSTGQETQYF	TRBV12-3/TRBV12-4	TRBJ2-5	NA	NA
TGTGCCAGCACTACCCCGGGACTCCTAACCTACGAGCAGTACTTC	CASTTPGLLTYEQYF	TRBV6-5	TRBJ2-7	NA	NA
TGCGCCAGCAGCTCTGGACAAACCTACGAGCAGTACTTC	CASSSGQTYEQYF	TRBV5-1	TRBJ2-7	NA	NA
TGTGCCAGCAGCGAATCCCCCGGCTACGAGCAGTACTTC	CASSESPGYEQYF	TRBV9	TRBJ2-7	NA	NA
TGTGCCAGCAGCTTGTTCGGGACAGGCAACACCGGGGAGCTGTTTTTT	CASSLFGTGNTGELFF	TRBV5-6	TRBJ2-2	TRBD1	NA
TGCAGTGCTGCCACTTCTAGCGGGGGTTTCTTC	CSAATSSGGFF	TRBV20-1	TRBJ2-1	TRBD2	NA
TGTGCCAGCAGAATTACATCTTACAATGAGCAGTTCTTC	CASRITSYNEQFF	TRBV6-2/TRBV6-3	TRBJ2-1	NA	NA
TGTGCCAGCAGTTACTCGAATTGCCCCCGGAGGTCCCTTTCCTACAATGAGCAGTTCTTC	CASSYSNCPRRSLSYNEQFF	TRBV6-7	TRBJ2-1	NA	NA
TGTGCCGGCAGCTCCGCCGGGACAGGGTATGGCTACACCTTC	CAGSSAGTGYGYTF	TRBV7-2	TRBJ1-2	TRBD1	NA
TGTGCCAGCAACCCCCCCGACAGATTTGGAGAGACCCAGTACTTC	CASNPPDRFGETQYF	TRBV6-6	TRBJ2-5	NA	NA
TGTGCCAGCAGCTTACTTCCCCGGACTAGCGGCTATCTGAACACCGGGGAGCTGTTTTTT	CASSLLPRTSGYLNTGELFF	TRBV7-2	TRBJ2-2	TRBD2	NA
TGTGCCAGCAGCCAGCAGCCCCAGCATTTT	CASSQQPQHF	TRBV14	TRBJ1-5	NA	many
TGTGCCAGCAGTTACCCCCCGGGAGGACACACCGGGGAGCTGTTTTTT	CASSYPPGGHTGELFF	TRBV6-5	TRBJ2-2	TRBD2	once
TGTGCCATCACCCGGACGGGGAACACTGAAGCTTTCTTT	CAITRTGNTEAFF	TRBV10-3	TRBJ1-1	NA	many
TGTGCCAGCACCTCTGACAGGGTCCGGGGAGCTTTCTTT	CASTSDRVRGAFF	TRBV2	TRBJ1-1	TRBD1	NA
TGCAGCGCCCTAGCGGGAGGTTTCTCCTACGAGCAGTACTTC	CSALAGGFSYEQYF	TRBV29-1	TRBJ2-7	TRBD2	few
TGTGCCAGCACCACCTCGGGGAGCGATGGCTACACCTTC	CASTTSGSDGYTF	TRBV7-9	TRBJ1-2	NA	NA
TGTGCCAGCAGTTCGGAACGTTGGGAGACCCAGTACTTC	CASSSERWETQYF	TRBV2	TRBJ2-5	NA	NA
TGCGCCAGCAGCCAAAAAGGAAACACTGAAGCTTTCTTT	CASSQKGNTEAFF	TRBV4-3	TRBJ1-1	NA	NA
TGCGCCAGCAGCTTATACAGGGGCGCGCAAGCCAAAAACATTCAGTACTTC	CASSLYRGAQAKNIQYF	TRBV5-1	TRBJ2-4	TRBD1	NA
TGCGCCAGCAGCTTGGTGTCCGGCGGGCAGCCCCAGCATTTT	CASSLVSGGQPQHF	TRBV5-1	TRBJ1-5	NA	NA